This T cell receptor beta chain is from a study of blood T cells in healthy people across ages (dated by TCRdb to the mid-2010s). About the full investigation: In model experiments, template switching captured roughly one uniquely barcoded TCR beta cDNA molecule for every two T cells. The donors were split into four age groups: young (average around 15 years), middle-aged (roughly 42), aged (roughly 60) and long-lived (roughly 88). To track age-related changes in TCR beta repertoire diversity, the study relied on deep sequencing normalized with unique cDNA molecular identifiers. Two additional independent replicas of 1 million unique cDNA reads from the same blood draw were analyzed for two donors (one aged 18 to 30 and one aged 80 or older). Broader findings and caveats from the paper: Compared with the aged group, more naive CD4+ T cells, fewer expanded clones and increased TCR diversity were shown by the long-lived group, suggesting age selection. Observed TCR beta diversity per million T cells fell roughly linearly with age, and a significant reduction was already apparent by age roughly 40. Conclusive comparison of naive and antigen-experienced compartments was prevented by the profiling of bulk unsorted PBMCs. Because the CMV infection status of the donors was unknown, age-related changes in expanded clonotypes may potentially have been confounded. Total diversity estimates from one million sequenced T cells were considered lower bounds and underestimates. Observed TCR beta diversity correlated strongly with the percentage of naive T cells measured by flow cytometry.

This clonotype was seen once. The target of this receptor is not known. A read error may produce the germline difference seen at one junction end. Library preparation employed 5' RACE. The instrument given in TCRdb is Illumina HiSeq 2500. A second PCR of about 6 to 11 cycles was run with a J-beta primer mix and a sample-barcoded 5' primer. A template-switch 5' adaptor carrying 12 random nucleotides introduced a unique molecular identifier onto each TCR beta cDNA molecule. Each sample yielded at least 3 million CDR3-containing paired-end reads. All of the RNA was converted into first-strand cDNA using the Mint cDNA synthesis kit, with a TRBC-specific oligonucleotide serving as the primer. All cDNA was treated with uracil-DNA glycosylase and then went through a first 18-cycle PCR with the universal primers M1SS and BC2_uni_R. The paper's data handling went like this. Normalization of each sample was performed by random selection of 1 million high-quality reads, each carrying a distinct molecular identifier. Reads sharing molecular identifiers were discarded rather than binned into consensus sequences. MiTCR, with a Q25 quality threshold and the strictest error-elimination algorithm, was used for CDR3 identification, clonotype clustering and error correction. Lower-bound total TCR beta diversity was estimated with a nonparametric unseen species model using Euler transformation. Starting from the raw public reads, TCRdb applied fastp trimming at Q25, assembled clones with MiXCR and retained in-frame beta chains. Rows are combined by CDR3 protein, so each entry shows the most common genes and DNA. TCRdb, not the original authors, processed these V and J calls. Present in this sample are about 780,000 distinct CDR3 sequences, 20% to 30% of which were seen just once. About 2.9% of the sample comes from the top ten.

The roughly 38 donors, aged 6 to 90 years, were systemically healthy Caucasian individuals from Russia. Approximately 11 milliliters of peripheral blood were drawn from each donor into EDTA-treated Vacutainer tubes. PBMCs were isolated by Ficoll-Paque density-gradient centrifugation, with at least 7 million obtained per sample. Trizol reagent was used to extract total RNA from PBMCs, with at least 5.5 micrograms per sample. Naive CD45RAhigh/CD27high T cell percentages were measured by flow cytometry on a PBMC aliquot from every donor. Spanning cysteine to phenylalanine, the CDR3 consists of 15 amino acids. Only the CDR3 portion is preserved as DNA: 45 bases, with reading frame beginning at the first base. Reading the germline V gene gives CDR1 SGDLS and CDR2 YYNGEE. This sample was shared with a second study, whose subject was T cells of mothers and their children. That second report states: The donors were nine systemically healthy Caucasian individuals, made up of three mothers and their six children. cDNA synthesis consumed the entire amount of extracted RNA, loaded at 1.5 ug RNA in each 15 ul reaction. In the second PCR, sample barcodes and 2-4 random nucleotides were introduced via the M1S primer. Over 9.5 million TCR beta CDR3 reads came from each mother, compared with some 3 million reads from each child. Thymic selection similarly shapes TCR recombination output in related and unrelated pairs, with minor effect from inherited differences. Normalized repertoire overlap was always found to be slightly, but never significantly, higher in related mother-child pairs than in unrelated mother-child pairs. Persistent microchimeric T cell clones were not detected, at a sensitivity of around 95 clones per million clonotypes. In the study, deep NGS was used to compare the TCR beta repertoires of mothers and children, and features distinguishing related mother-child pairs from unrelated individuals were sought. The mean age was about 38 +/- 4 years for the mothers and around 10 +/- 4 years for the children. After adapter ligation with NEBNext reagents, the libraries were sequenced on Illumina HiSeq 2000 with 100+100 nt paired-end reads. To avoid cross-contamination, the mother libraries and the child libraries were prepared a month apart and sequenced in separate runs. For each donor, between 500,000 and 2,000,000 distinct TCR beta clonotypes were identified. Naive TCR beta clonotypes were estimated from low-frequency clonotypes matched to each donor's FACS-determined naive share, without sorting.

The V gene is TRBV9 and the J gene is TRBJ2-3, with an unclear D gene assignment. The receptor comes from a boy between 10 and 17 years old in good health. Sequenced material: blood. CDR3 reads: CDSSVGANPTDAQYF. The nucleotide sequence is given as TGTGACAGCAGCGTAGGTGCTAACCCTACAGATGCGCAGTATTTT.